This TCR beta chain was identified in a study of blood T cells in healthy people across ages. Healthy Russian Caucasian donors spanned ages about 6 to 100 years. The second PCR ran about 6 to 11 cycles with a sample-barcoded 5' primer and J-beta primers. TCRdb re-analysed the 5' RACE reads in MiXCR, keeping a single row per CDR3 protein. The data hold about 930,000 distinct CDR3 sequences, with around 29% observed a single time. This clonotype has only a few counts. The V and J ends lost 7 bases and 2 bases respectively, with 14 bases between them. The CDR3 has 14 amino acids. Per the germline V gene, CDR1 is MNHNS and CDR2 is SASEGT. The data were also submitted as part of a second study, on T cells of mothers and their children.

The origin of this receptor is a woman in her thirties or forties in good health. The sample comprised blood. The chain carries TRBV6-1 and TRBJ1-2; maybe TRBD1 (5 bases). The DNA for the CDR3 is TGTGCCAGCACTCCGGGGGGGATGAACTATGGCTACACCTTC. This encodes CASTPGGMNYGYTF.